This passage covers 24 T cell receptor beta chains from one sample sequenced in a study of cytomegalovirus exposure and HLA in healthy donors. Only in-frame clones appear in the TCRdb table, and some are missing; sequencing was by immunoSEQ multiplex PCR. The sample lists 110,000 or so clones; about 91% were seen once. The sequenced sample consisted of PBMCs. These receptors all stem from a man between 18 and 35 years old in good health and CMV-seronegative.

V and J are TRBV28 and TRBJ1-2; 7 bases are shared with TRBD1. The CDR3 is 16 residues long. The germline V gene has CDR1 MDHEN and CDR2 SYDVKM. Trimming at V came to 4 bases and at J to 0 bases, leaving 8 bases not matched to a gene. CDR3 sequence: CASSSPGTAPNYGYTF. The CDR3 DNA follows: TGTGCCAGCAGTTCCCCCGGGACAGCCCCTAACTATGGCTACACCTTC.

This clone was seen a few times. The J gene is TRBJ1-1, the V gene TRBV7-6, with 9 bases aligning to TRBD1. Germline trimming cut 3 bases from V and 3 bases from J; bases unmatched to any gene: 2. CDR3 length: 14 residues. Germline lookup yields CDR1 SGHVS and CDR2 FNYEAQ. CDR3 sequence: CASSLGQGDTEAFF. CDR3 coding DNA: TGTGCCAGCAGCTTGGGACAGGGCGACACTGAAGCTTTCTTT.

This rearrangement joins TRBV5-1 to TRBJ2-7, with TRBD1 matching over 8 bases. Germline CDR1 SGHRS, CDR2 YFSETQ. The ends lost 1 base at V and 2 bases at J; junction bases unmatched: 5. This CDR3 is 15 amino acids long. The CDR3 is CASSLLQGGTYEQYF. The CDR3, as DNA: TGCGCCAGCAGCTTGTTACAGGGGGGTACCTACGAGCAGTACTTC.

The CDR3 reads CASSLRTVPNEKLFF. The DNA for the CDR3 is TGTGCCAGCAGCTTAAGGACAGTCCCTAATGAAAAACTGTTTTTT. V gene TRBV7-9 combines with J gene TRBJ1-4, with D tentatively TRBD1 (6 bases). Per germline, CDR1 SEHNR and CDR2 FQNEAQ (reference sequence). The CDR3 covers 15 residues. With 2 bases removed from V and 3 bases from J, the gap between germline ends came to 10 bases.

This clone showed up just once. The chain recombines TRBV30 with TRBJ1-4, with 9 positions matching TRBD1. CDR1 and CDR2 from the germline V gene are GTSNPN and SVGIG (reference sequence). V was clipped by 3 bases and J by 5 bases; unmatched bases: 4. The CDR3 has 14 residues. CDR3 protein: CAWSPGTGNEKLFF. CDR3 in DNA: TGTGCCTGGAGCCCCGGGACAGGGAATGAAAAACTGTTTTTT.

The V call is TRBV5-1, the J call TRBJ1-1; the D gene is possibly TRBD1 (5 bases). Trimming removed 6 bases at V and 3 bases at J, with 9 bases between. The CDR3 is 12 amino acids. The germline V gene encodes CDR1 SGHRS and CDR2 YFSETQ. The CDR3 coding sequence is TGCGCCAGCAAGGTAGGGGACACTGAAGCTTTCTTT. Protein product: CASKVGDTEAFF.

The V and J genes are TRBV7-9 and TRBJ1-2, with 10 bases lining up with TRBD1. With V trimmed by 5 bases and J by 8 bases, 8 bases remained unmatched. The germline V gene has CDR1 SEHNR and CDR2 FQNEAQ (reference sequence). The CDR3 is 14 amino acids. The CDR3 DNA reads TGTGCCAGCAGCCCATTGGGACAGGGGTACGGCTACACCTTC. It codes for CASSPLGQGYGYTF.

V and J are TRBV7-6 and TRBJ2-1; 8 nucleotides match TRBD2. CDR1 and CDR2 from the germline V gene are SGHVS and FNYEAQ. The CDR3 runs to 12 residues. The V segment lost 5 bases and the J segment 12 bases; nucleotides outside the gene matches: 6. The CDR3 region is CASSATSGRQFF. The CDR3 coding sequence is TGTGCCAGCAGCGCAACTAGCGGCCGGCAGTTCTTC.

The chain carries TRBV27 and TRBJ2-1, with 8 bases identical to TRBD2. The CDR3 covers 14 residues. Germline V CDR1 and CDR2: MNHEY, SMNVEV (reference sequence). V lost 2 bases to trimming and J lost 6 bases; unmatched junction nucleotides: 3. The CDR3 nucleotides are TGTGCCAGCAGTTTACGGGGGGGGAGCAATGAGCAGTTCTTC. Translated, it gives CASSLRGGSNEQFF.

The V gene is TRBV11-3, the J gene TRBJ2-7, with D possibly TRBD2 on 6 matching bases. CDR1 SGHNT and CDR2 YENEEA come from the germline V gene. The V gene lost 5 bases and the J gene lost 0 bases, with 20 bases spanning the gap. The CDR3 runs to 17 residues. This CDR3 is CASSRFPRLADSYEQYF. The CDR3 nucleotides are TGTGCCAGCAGCCGTTTCCCAAGGTTAGCGGACTCCTACGAGCAGTACTTC. The variable domain in full, completed from reference TRBV11-3 and TRBJ2-7, reads EAGVVQSPRYKIIEKKQPVAFWCNPISGHNTLYWYLQNLGQGPELLIRYENEEAVDDSQLPKDRFSAERLKGVDSTLKIQPAELGDSAVYLCASSRFPRLADSYEQYFGPGTRLTVT.

The V gene is TRBV6-6, the J gene TRBJ1-5, with no clear D. This CDR3 has 15 amino acids. Germline V gene lookup returns CDR1 MNHNY and CDR2 SVGAGI (reference sequence). The V gene lost 5 bases and the J gene lost 1 base, with 12 bases spanning the gap. CDR3: CASSKTKTSNQPQHF. In nucleotides, the CDR3 is TGTGCCAGCAGTAAAACAAAAACAAGCAATCAGCCCCAGCATTTT.

The rearrangement joins TRBV5-1 to TRBJ2-7; 9 bases agree with TRBD1. Trimming took 3 bases from V and 4 from J; bases not matched to a gene: 11. The germline V gene has CDR1 SGHRS and CDR2 YFSETQ. The CDR3 has 16 residues. The CDR3 DNA reads TGCGCCAGCAGCTGGCGACAGGGGGAAATCGGATACGAGCAGTACTTC. Translation: CASSWRQGEIGYEQYF.

The chain has TRBV21-1 and TRBJ2-1; TRBD2, the D gene given by the table, was not confirmed from the DNA. TRBV21-1 is assigned pseudogene status. The CDR3 loop spans 19 amino acids. CDR3 coding DNA: TGTGCCAGCAGCAAAGAGCGAGCGGGGGGCGCAAGCTCCTACAATGAGCAGTTCTTC. This translates into CASSKERAGGASSYNEQFF.

The chain is built from TRBV25-1 and TRBJ1-6; perhaps TRBD1 as D (5 bases). The germline gives CDR1 MGHDK, CDR2 SYGVNS. CDR3 size: 13 residues. V was pared by 8 bases and J by 9 bases, with 14 bases between. Here the CDR3 reads CASAAGRGSPLHF. Here the CDR3 DNA reads TGTGCCAGCGCCGCGGGGCGTGGTTCACCCCTCCACTTT.

The chain uses TRBV12-5 and TRBJ2-1; D perhaps matches TRBD1 (7 bases). Germline V gives CDR1 LGHNT, CDR2 FRNRAP. Trimming took 1 base from V and 4 from J, leaving 17 bases between them. This CDR3 contains 17 residues. CDR3 sequence reads: CASGLGPAGGLYNEQFF. CDR3 DNA: TGTGCTAGTGGTTTGGGTCCAGCAGGGGGGTTATACAATGAGCAGTTCTTC. Combining the CDR3 with reference TRBV12-5 and TRBJ2-1 gives the whole variable domain DARVTQTPRHKVTEMGQEVTMRCQPILGHNTVFWYRQTMMQGLELLAYFRNRAPLDDSGMPKDRFSAEMPDATLATLKIQPSEPRDSAVYFCASGLGPAGGLYNEQFFGPGTRLTVL.

The genes are TRBV5-4 and TRBJ2-3; D unresolved. V lost 4 bases to trimming and J lost 6 bases, with 9 bases between them. Germline-derived CDR1 and CDR2 are SGHNT and YYREEE (reference sequence). The CDR3 totals 12 residues. CDR3 nucleotides: TGTGCCAGCAGCGACCGCGGTGATACGCAGTATTTT. This gives the protein CASSDRGDTQYF.

This chain joins TRBV2 and TRBJ2-7, with TRBD1 matching over 7 bases. CDR3 length equals 13 residues. Germline CDR1 and CDR2: SNHLY and FYNNEI. The CDR3 protein is CAKSGTDTYEQYF. CDR3 nucleotide sequence: TGTGCGAAAAGTGGGACAGATACCTACGAGCAGTACTTC. Looking up the rest from reference TRBV2 and TRBJ2-7 gives the full variable domain: EPEVTQTPSHQVTQMGQEVILRCVPISNHLYFYWYRQILGQKVEFLVSFYNNEISEKSEIFDDQFSVERPDGSNFTLKIRSTKLEDSAMYFCAKSGTDTYEQYFGPGTRLTVT.

The gene calls are TRBV5-4 and TRBJ1-1; TRBD1 might be the D (5 bases). With 0 bases removed from V and 4 bases from J, the gap between germline ends came to 10 bases. Germline-derived CDR1 and CDR2 are SGHNT and YYREEE (reference sequence). The CDR3 is made up of 14 amino acids. The CDR3 region is CASSLGDFGTEAFF. The CDR3 region has the DNA TGTGCCAGCAGCTTGGGGGACTTCGGCACTGAAGCTTTCTTT.

For the CDR3, the DNA is TGTGCCAGCAGCCTGGGACAGTTGAACACTGAAGCTTTCTTT. Translated: CASSLGQLNTEAFF. The chain is built from TRBV25-1 and TRBJ1-1; 7 bases match TRBD1. The germline gives CDR1 MGHDK, CDR2 SYGVNS. This CDR3 is 14 amino acids long. V shed 6 bases, J shed 0 bases, and the junction held 4 bases outside the gene matches. The full variable domain, its missing parts supplied by reference TRBV25-1 and TRBJ1-1, is EADIYQTPRYLVIGTGKKITLECSQTMGHDKMYWYQQDPGMELHLIHYSYGVNSTEKGDLSSESTVSRIRTEHFPLTLESARPSHTSQYLCASSLGQLNTEAFFGQGTRLTVV.

V and J are TRBV10-1 and TRBJ2-5, with D unclear. Per germline, CDR1 WNHNN and CDR2 SYGVQD (reference sequence). The CDR3 runs 13 residues. V was shortened by 4 bases and J by 2 bases, with 8 bases between the two germline ends. The CDR3 DNA is TGCGCCAGCAGTGCAAATCCACAAGAGACCCAGTACTTC. Amino acids: CASSANPQETQYF.

As DNA, the CDR3 is TGTGCCAGCAGCATCCCCTCGGGGGGTTCCTATGGCTACACCTTC. It is translated as CASSIPSGGSYGYTF. The chain couples TRBV5-6 to TRBJ1-2; D might be TRBD1 (5 bases). This CDR3 region has 15 residues. CDR1 and CDR2 (germline): SGHDT, YYEEEE. Trimming took off 4 bases at V and 4 bases at J, with 17 bases between the two ends.

The chain recombines TRBV9 with TRBJ2-1; tentative D call: TRBD1 (5 bases). Germline CDR1 and CDR2: SGDLS and YYNGEE. V lost 4 bases and J 3 bases, leaving 23 bases between the germline ends. This CDR3 has 18 residues. The CDR3 loop is CASSPHPDDSLLYNEQFF. The CDR3 coding sequence is TGTGCCAGCAGCCCCCACCCCGATGACAGTTTACTCTACAATGAGCAGTTCTTC.

The chain uses TRBV27 and TRBJ1-3, with D perhaps matching TRBD1 (6 bases). V shed 6 bases and J shed 2 bases, with 14 bases lying between them. Germline-derived CDR1 and CDR2 are MNHEY and SMNVEV (reference sequence). The length of the CDR3 is 15 residues. The CDR3 sequence: CASRKGDLTGNTIYF. The CDR3 DNA reads TGTGCCAGCAGGAAGGGGGACCTTACTGGAAACACCATATATTTT.

This clone was detected only once. The chain joins TRBV5-1 to TRBJ1-2; D not resolved. CDR1 and CDR2 (germline): SGHRS, YFSETQ. This CDR3 has 11 amino acids. V dropped 4 bases and J dropped 7 bases, with 8 bases sitting between them. The CDR3 DNA reads TGCGCCAGCAGCCGAGATCGTGGCTACACCTTC. It codes for CASSRDRGYTF.